This T cell receptor beta chain came from a study of blood T cell repertoires in COVID-19. At the level of the study: COVID-19 samples collected from the United States, Italy and Spain covered acute and convalescent phases.

Germline V gives CDR1 SNHLY, CDR2 FYNNEI. Trimming took 2 bases from V and 2 from J, leaving 7 bases between them. The CDR3 is made up of 14 amino acids. The assay was immunoSEQ multiplex PCR, and TCRdb's table has in-frame clones only and misses some. The repertoire consists of approximately 210,000 clones, with 92% occurring once and the leading ten covering more than 0.95%. The sample taken for sequencing was peripheral blood. The clonotype was recovered from a man aged 30 to 45 with acute or convalescent COVID-19. The gene calls are TRBV2 and TRBJ1-3; unclear D gene. As DNA, the CDR3 is TGTGCCAGCAGTGAAACCGGGGCTGGAAACACCATATATTTT. Protein sequence: CASSETGAGNTIYF.